This TCR beta chain was captured in a study of T-cell memory formation after mild COVID-19 (dated by TCRdb to about 2021). Describing the broader study: Most TCR sequence clusters were specific to one of the two donors. Longitudinal TCRalpha and TCRbeta repertoire sequencing tracked T-cell clones expanding and contracting after mild COVID-19 in a couple of donors. Two young, previously healthy adult volunteers, one female and one male, were included in the cohort. Broad study findings and their caveats: The detection of some responding clones in pre-infection memory suggests that pre-existing cross-reactive memory T cells joined the SARS-CoV-2 response. The study covered only a couple of mild cases, and larger cohorts including severe cases with pre-infection samples were considered necessary. SARS-CoV-2 specificity of the second-wave clones peaking on day 37 was not confirmed. Contracting CD4+ clones turned up mainly in the CM and EM memory subsets, whereas EMRA was where CD8+ clones were enriched. Clones that contracted from day 15 to 85 showed balanced CD4/CD8 phenotypes, whereas a second wave of clones that expanded from day 15 to 37 leaned towards CD4+.

PBMCs were isolated by Ficoll-Paque density gradient centrifugation. This clonotype was detected a few times. The specificity of this receptor is unknown. Per-nucleotide qualities are absent, and no much larger clonotype sits a single base away. For sequencing, an Illumina NovaSeq 6000 was employed. cDNA libraries for TCRalpha and TCRbeta were prepared by 5'RACE using constant-segment primers, with sample barcodes and unique molecular identifiers added. RNA was extracted from every sample with Trizol reagent. The libraries were amplified in two PCR steps, and the second step added a second sample barcode and Illumina TruSeq adapters. Sequencing of the libraries was done on an Illumina NovaSeq, producing 2 x 150 bp paired-end reads. Under the source paper's analysis protocol: With migec v1.2.7, reads were demultiplexed and then collapsed into UMI-guided consensus sequences. With mixcr v2.1.11, UMI consensuses were aligned to TRA and TRB V and J templates and assembled into clonotypes. A clonotype was counted as expanded or contracted only when both edgeR and NoisET called the clonotype significant, with the noise models trained on biological replicates. For edgeR calls, the cutoffs were a false discovery rate-adjusted p below 0.01 and a log2 fold-change threshold of 1. As an exploratory analysis of dynamics, max-normalized trajectories of the 1000 most abundant clonotypes were examined by PCA with hierarchical clustering. Each responding clone was given a CD4 or CD8 phenotype based on the CD4+ and CD8+ repertoires, which had been sequenced separately. Clones were called with MiXCR by TCRdb after fastp trimmed the public reads at Q25, and only in-frame beta chains were retained. Every CDR3 protein is listed once, alongside the most common genes and DNA of its rows. The V and J calls here are based on TCRdb, not the publication. For this sample there are approximately 500,000 distinct CDR3 sequences; 20% to 25% appear just once. Together, the top ten hold roughly an eighth of the sample.

From cysteine to phenylalanine, the CDR3 is 13 amino acids long. The DNA shown is the 39-base CDR3, in frame from base 1. V lost 2 bases and J lost 4 bases; the stretch between them is 9 bases long. The germline V gene yields SGHTA for CDR1 and FQGNSA for CDR2. Sequenced sample: PBMCs or a T cell subset sorted from them (not recorded which). The chain joins TRBV7-2 to TRBJ2-7; no D segment can be confidently identified. The receptor was isolated from an adult woman who had mild COVID-19 (a few samples of this study predate the infection). The sample titles of this study are shuffled in the database, so cell type and time point are left out; the donor was told from shared clones. The nucleotides read TGTGCCAGCAGCTTATCGGGCCAGTACGAGCAGTACTTC. Translation gives CASSLSGQYEQYF.